This T cell receptor beta chain is drawn from a study of cytomegalovirus exposure and HLA in healthy donors. Study outcomes and limitations: A later analysis reportedly found fewer N-insertions in an Asian-associated ancestry cluster than the approximately 670-donor mean. Reports described diagnosis of cytomegalovirus status by the classifier as highly specific and sensitive.

This CDR3 has 17 amino acids. In germline, CDR1 is SGDLS, CDR2 YYNGEE. V lost 0 bases to trimming and J lost 0 bases; unmatched junction nucleotides: 7. In the case of this clone: What it recognizes is unknown.

It was with 60 Vbeta and 13 Jbeta primers that the PCR ran. Clones were read by immunoSEQ multiplex PCR, and TCRdb kept only the in-frame ones, dropping some. The sample includes 190,000 or so clones, 79% of them seen just once. The chain has TRBV9 and TRBJ2-3, with TRBD1 matching 7 bases. The sequenced sample consisted of PBMCs. The TCR comes from a girl aged 10 to 17 in good health and CMV-seropositive. The CDR3 here is CASSVVRRDSSTDTQYF. Here the CDR3 DNA reads TGTGCCAGCAGCGTAGTTCGCCGGGACAGTAGCACAGATACGCAGTATTTT.